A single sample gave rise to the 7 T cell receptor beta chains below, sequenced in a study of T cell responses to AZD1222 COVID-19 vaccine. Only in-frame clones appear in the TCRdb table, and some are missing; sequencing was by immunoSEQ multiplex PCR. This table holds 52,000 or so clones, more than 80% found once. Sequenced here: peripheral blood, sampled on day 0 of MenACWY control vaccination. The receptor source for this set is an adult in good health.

The CDR3 reads CASSQDQGSNQPQHF. CDR3 DNA: TGCGCCAGCAGCCAAGATCAAGGCAGCAATCAGCCCCAGCATTTT. V usage is TRBV4-3 and J usage is TRBJ1-5; no definite D call. V lost 0 bases, J lost 1 base, and 7 bases lay in between. This CDR3 spans 15 amino acids. Per the germline V gene, CDR1 is LGHNA and CDR2 is YSLEER.

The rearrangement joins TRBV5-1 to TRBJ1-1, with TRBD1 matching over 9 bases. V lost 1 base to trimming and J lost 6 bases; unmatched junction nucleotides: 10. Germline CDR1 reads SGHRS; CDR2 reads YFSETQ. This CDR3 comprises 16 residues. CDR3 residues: CASSLSGTGMSPEAFF. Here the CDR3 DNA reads TGCGCCAGCAGCTTGTCAGGGACAGGGATGTCCCCTGAAGCTTTCTTT. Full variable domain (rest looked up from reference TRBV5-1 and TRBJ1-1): KAGVTQTPRYLIKTRGQQVTLSCSPISGHRSVSWYQQTPGQGLQFLFEYFSETQRNKGNFPGRFSGRQFSNSRSEMNVSTLELGDSALYLCASSLSGTGMSPEAFFGQGTRLTVV.

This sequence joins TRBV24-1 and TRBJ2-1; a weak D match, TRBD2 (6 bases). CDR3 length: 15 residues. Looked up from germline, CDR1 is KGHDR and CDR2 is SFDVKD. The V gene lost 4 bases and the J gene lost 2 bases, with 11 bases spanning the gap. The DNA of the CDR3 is TGTGCCACCAGTGACGTAGCGGAAACCTACAATGAGCAGTTCTTC. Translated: CATSDVAETYNEQFF.

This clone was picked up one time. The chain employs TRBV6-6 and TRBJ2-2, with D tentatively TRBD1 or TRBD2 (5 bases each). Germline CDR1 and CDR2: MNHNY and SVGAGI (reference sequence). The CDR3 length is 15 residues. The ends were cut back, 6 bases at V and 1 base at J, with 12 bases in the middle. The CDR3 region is CASSPGPLNTGELFF. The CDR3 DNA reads TGTGCCAGCAGCCCGGGACCCTTGAACACCGGGGAGCTGTTTTTT.

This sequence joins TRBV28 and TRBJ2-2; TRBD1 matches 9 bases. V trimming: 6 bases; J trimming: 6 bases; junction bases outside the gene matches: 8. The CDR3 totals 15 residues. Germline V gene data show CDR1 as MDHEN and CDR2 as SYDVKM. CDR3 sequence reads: CASSTGQGMAGELFF. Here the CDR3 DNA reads TGTGCCAGCAGCACGGGACAGGGTATGGCCGGGGAGCTGTTTTTT.

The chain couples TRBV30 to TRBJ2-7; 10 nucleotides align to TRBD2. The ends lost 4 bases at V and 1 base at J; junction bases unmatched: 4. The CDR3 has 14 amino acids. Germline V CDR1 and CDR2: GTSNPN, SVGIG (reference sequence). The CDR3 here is CAWTLAGESYEQYF. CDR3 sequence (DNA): TGTGCCTGGACTCTAGCGGGAGAGTCCTACGAGCAGTACTTC. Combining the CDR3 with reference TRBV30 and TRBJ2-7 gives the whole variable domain SQTIHQWPATLVQPVGSPLSLECTVEGTSNPNLYWYRQAAGRGLQLLFYSVGIGQISSEVPQNLSASRPQDRQFILSSKKLLLSDSGFYLCAWTLAGESYEQYFGPGTRLTVT.

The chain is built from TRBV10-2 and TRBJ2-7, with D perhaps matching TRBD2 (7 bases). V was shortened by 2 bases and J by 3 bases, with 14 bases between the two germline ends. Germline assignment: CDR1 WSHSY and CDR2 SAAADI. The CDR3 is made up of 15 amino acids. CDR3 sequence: CASSERGAWDYEQYF. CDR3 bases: TGCGCCAGCAGTGAGCGGGGGGCGTGGGACTACGAGCAGTACTTC.